The present T cell receptor (beta chain) was sequenced within a study of cytomegalovirus exposure and HLA in healthy donors listed by TCRdb under 2017. Study-level background: The 650 to 750 repertoires of the first cohort and the approximately 110 validation repertoires were produced on the same platform, according to a later analysis. Along with the roughly 700-subject first cohort, a separate validation cohort of approximately 110 different subjects was used. The study aimed to test whether cataloging public T cell receptors could reveal signatures of past pathogen exposure. The study combined high-throughput TCR immunosequencing, statistical association of individual TCRs with disease status, and machine learning to predict cytomegalovirus infection status. Beyond this particular receptor, the publication reports: A total of about 150 TCR beta chains were listed by the study as associated with cytomegalovirus. The authors suggested that the approach could potentially be extended to other disease states and immunological phenotypes. Subsequent analysis determined that TCRs grouped into clusters in the first cohort also showed a tendency toward co-occurrence across the roughly 120 validation repertoires, and 94% of cluster scores exceeded 0. The classifier was reported to diagnose cytomegalovirus status with high specificity and sensitivity in both the original cohort and the validation cohort. Most TCR sequences were observed very rarely across donors, whereas some public TCRs were present in many individuals. A later analysis lacked HLA typing for the validation cohort, so it scored co-occurrence in that cohort across all 110 or so repertoires. In vitro tests confirmed that three of the cytomegalovirus-associated TCR beta chains recognize cytomegalovirus antigens.

Trimming removed 2 bases from V and 6 bases from J, leaving 25 bases between the germline ends. The CDR3, cysteine through phenylalanine, is 19 amino acids long. The DNA shown is the 57-base CDR3, in frame from base 1. Reading the germline V gene (reference sequence) gives CDR1 MNHEY and CDR2 SMNVEV. On this clone: Its antigen is not yet known. Per-base qualities were not stored, and no clone one base away is much larger.

The library was obtained by the immunoSEQ multiplex PCR assay. The study's processing was this. A statistical classification framework was developed to diagnose cytomegalovirus status using the catalog of TCR beta chain sequences. The clones in this table, taken by TCRdb from immuneACCESS, are in-frame only. Not every clone is retained; where verified, under half of the shortfall comes from an unresolved V gene, and the cause of the rest is unknown. V, J and clone size were drawn from that table, and D and trimming were deduced from the DNA. In all, the sample holds 100,000 to 150,000 clones, and roughly 90% of those were seen once. The ten biggest clones cover 1.2% to 1.5% of the sample. The donors belonged to the validation cohort of over a hundred subjects, which was separate from the roughly 670-subject first cohort.

The sequence links TRBV27 to TRBJ2-2; the D gene is perhaps TRBD2, from 5 matching bases. This TCR came from a man in his thirties or forties in good health and CMV-seronegative. Input material: PBMCs. The CDR3 sequence is CASSLTRLALTPNAGELFF. The DNA sequence is TGTGCCAGCAGTTTAACAAGGCTAGCATTAACGCCGAATGCCGGGGAGCTGTTTTTT.